These T cell receptor beta chains were read from a single sample in a study of blood T cells in healthy people across ages. TCRdb analysed the 5' RACE reads with MiXCR anew, one entry per CDR3 protein. Among approximately 1.5 million distinct CDR3 sequences listed, 34% were seen once. The sample was blood. These receptors originate from a woman aged 30 to 39 in good health. The CDR3 runs from the conserved cysteine through the conserved F or W. The order of the fields is V gene, D gene, clone size, J gene, CDR3 protein, CDR3 DNA. D genes are given only for firm matches. Clone size, where shown, is once, few, many, or a class for clones that have expanded.

V: TRBV7-8
D: -
size: -
J: TRBJ2-7
CDR3: CASSLFGQAHEQYF
DNA: TGTGCCAGCAGCTTGTTCGGACAAGCCCACGAGCAGTACTTC

V: TRBV11-2
D: TRBD1
size: -
J: TRBJ2-1
CDR3: CASNADRGKDEQFF
DNA: TGTGCCAGCAATGCGGACAGGGGGAAGGATGAGCAGTTCTTC

V: TRBV9
D: -
size: few
J: TRBJ2-1
CDR3: CASSGLVENEQFF
DNA: TGTGCCAGCAGCGGACTAGTTGAAAATGAGCAGTTCTTC

V: TRBV7-2
D: -
size: few
J: TRBJ1-5
CDR3: CASSPRMGNQPQHF
DNA: TGTGCCAGCAGCCCCCGGATGGGTAATCAGCCCCAGCATTTT

V: TRBV29-1
D: TRBD2
size: few
J: TRBJ2-3
CDR3: CSVRGRLARDTQYF
DNA: TGCAGCGTTCGGGGGAGACTAGCCCGGGATACGCAGTATTTT

V: TRBV25-1
D: -
size: few
J: TRBJ1-4
CDR3: CASSKQGYNEKLFF
DNA: TGTGCCAGCAGTAAACAGGGATATAATGAAAAACTGTTTTTT

V: TRBV5-1
D: TRBD2
size: -
J: TRBJ2-1
CDR3: CASSPQASGTYNEQFF
DNA: TGCGCTAGCAGCCCGCAGGCTAGCGGGACGTACAATGAGCAGTTCTTC

V: TRBV7-2
D: -
size: -
J: TRBJ2-1
CDR3: CALARTGAFWNEQFF
DNA: TGTGCCCTTGCTCGGACGGGAGCTTTTTGGAATGAGCAGTTCTTC

V: TRBV30
D: -
size: once
J: TRBJ1-1
CDR3: CAWSVTDQLSAEAFF
DNA: TGTGCCTGGAGTGTAACAGACCAACTATCCGCTGAAGCTTTCTTT

V: TRBV20-1
D: -
size: few
J: TRBJ1-1
CDR3: CSARAPHGEAFF
DNA: TGCAGTGCTAGAGCGCCTCATGGTGAAGCTTTCTTT

V: TRBV9
D: TRBD2
size: few
J: TRBJ2-1
CDR3: CASSGGSSGTYNEQFF
DNA: TGTGCCAGCAGCGGGGGGTCTAGCGGGACCTACAATGAGCAGTTCTTC

V: TRBV24-1
D: -
size: -
J: TRBJ2-2
CDR3: CATSGGGELFF
DNA: TGTGCCACCAGCGGGGGCGGGGAGCTGTTTTTT

V: TRBV6-1
D: TRBD2
size: -
J: TRBJ2-3
CDR3: CASSPYPRGVGTDTQYF
DNA: TGTGCCAGCAGTCCATACCCCCGGGGGGTCGGCACAGATACGCAGTATTTT

V: TRBV19
D: -
size: -
J: TRBJ2-5
CDR3: CASSITWKETQYF
DNA: TGTGCCAGTAGTATTACCTGGAAAGAGACCCAGTACTTC

V: TRBV7-2
D: -
size: few
J: TRBJ1-5
CDR3: CASSLAFGQGNQPQHF
DNA: TGTGCCAGCAGCTTAGCGTTTGGGCAGGGCAATCAGCCCCAGCATTTT

V: TRBV20-1
D: TRBD2
size: -
J: TRBJ2-3
CDR3: CSARDGTSGSYADTQYF
DNA: TGCAGTGCTAGAGACGGGACTAGCGGGAGTTATGCAGATACGCAGTATTTT

V: TRBV20-1
D: -
size: few
J: TRBJ2-7
CDR3: CSARASRRRDEQYF
DNA: TGCAGTGCTAGAGCCTCCCGGAGGCGGGACGAGCAGTACTTC

V: TRBV6-5
D: TRBD2
size: few
J: TRBJ2-1
CDR3: CASSYDNILAGEHNEQFF
DNA: TGTGCCAGCAGTTACGACAATATACTAGCGGGAGAACACAATGAGCAGTTCTTC

V: TRBV28
D: TRBD2
size: few
J: TRBJ2-3
CDR3: CASSPSGRTLDTQYF
DNA: TGTGCCAGCAGTCCGAGCGGGAGAACTCTAGATACGCAGTATTTT

V: TRBV5-1
D: -
size: many
J: TRBJ1-2
CDR3: CASSLGTADYGYTF
DNA: TGCGCCAGCAGCTTGGGGACAGCCGATTATGGCTACACCTTC

V: TRBV15
D: -
size: few
J: TRBJ2-7
CDR3: CATSSGTGKNSYEQYF
DNA: TGTGCCACCTCATCCGGCACAGGTAAAAACTCCTACGAGCAGTACTTC

V: TRBV3-1
D: -
size: -
J: TRBJ2-5
CDR3: CASSQGGIRVQETQYF
DNA: TGTGCCAGCAGCCAAGGTGGGATCCGGGTCCAAGAGACCCAGTACTTC

V: TRBV20-1
D: -
size: -
J: TRBJ2-5
CDR3: CSAREGEGGETQYF
DNA: TGCAGTGCTAGGGAGGGCGAGGGCGGGGAGACCCAGTACTTC

V: TRBV20-1
D: -
size: once
J: TRBJ2-3
CDR3: CSARDPKLGGTDTQYF
DNA: TGCAGTGCTAGAGATCCTAAGCTCGGAGGCACAGATACGCAGTATTTT

V: TRBV4-1
D: -
size: -
J: TRBJ2-7
CDR3: CASSQVRSPVYEQYF
DNA: TGCGCCAGCAGCCAAGTTCGGTCCCCAGTCTACGAGCAGTACTTC

V: TRBV12-3/TRBV12-4
D: -
size: -
J: TRBJ2-1
CDR3: CASSFSRNSYNEQFF
DNA: TGTGCCAGCAGTTTCTCTAGAAACTCCTACAATGAGCAGTTCTTC

V: TRBV5-5
D: TRBD2
size: few
J: TRBJ2-1
CDR3: CASSLQISGRAQFF
DNA: TGTGCCAGCAGCTTACAAATTAGCGGGAGGGCCCAGTTCTTC

V: TRBV4-1
D: TRBD2
size: few
J: TRBJ2-1
CDR3: CASSQRGSGGRNEQFF
DNA: TGCGCCAGCAGCCAGAGGGGAAGCGGGGGGAGGAATGAGCAGTTCTTC

V: TRBV3-1
D: -
size: -
J: TRBJ2-1
CDR3: CASSRGTLIDEQFF
DNA: TGTGCCAGCAGCCGGGGGACCCTAATCGATGAGCAGTTCTTC

V: TRBV7-3
D: -
size: -
J: TRBJ1-1
CDR3: CASSLTGHTNTEAFF
DNA: TGTGCCAGCAGCTTAACGGGACATACGAACACTGAAGCTTTCTTT

V: TRBV7-2
D: -
size: -
J: TRBJ2-3
CDR3: CASSLAGGSITDTQYF
DNA: TGTGCCAGCAGCTTAGCGGGGGGCTCGATCACAGATACGCAGTATTTT

V: TRBV20-1
D: -
size: once
J: TRBJ2-1
CDR3: CSARTGVRYNEQFF
DNA: TGCAGTGCTAGAACGGGAGTAAGATACAATGAGCAGTTCTTC

V: TRBV2
D: -
size: many
J: TRBJ2-7
CDR3: CASGVQRGRNEQYF
DNA: TGTGCCAGCGGAGTCCAACGGGGAAGGAACGAGCAGTACTTC

V: TRBV4-1
D: -
size: -
J: TRBJ2-7
CDR3: CASSQDWGGYSYEQYF
DNA: TGCGCCAGCAGCCAAGATTGGGGCGGATACTCCTACGAGCAGTACTTC

V: TRBV7-6
D: -
size: few
J: TRBJ2-1
CDR3: CASSLRGPLSYNEQFF
DNA: TGTGCCAGCAGCCTGCGGGGGCCACTCTCCTACAATGAGCAGTTCTTC

V: TRBV4-2
D: -
size: many
J: TRBJ2-7
CDR3: CASSPEVGAEQYF
DNA: TGTGCCAGCAGCCCCGAGGTCGGGGCTGAGCAGTACTTC

V: TRBV12-3/TRBV12-4
D: TRBD1
size: few
J: TRBJ1-2
CDR3: CASSYRGLGYGYTF
DNA: TGTGCCAGCAGTTACAGGGGACTAGGCTATGGCTACACCTTC

V: TRBV12-3/TRBV12-4
D: TRBD2
size: few
J: TRBJ2-5
CDR3: CASSSSAGAYAQYF
DNA: TGTGCCAGCAGTTCCTCAGCGGGGGCCTACGCCCAGTACTTC

V: TRBV28
D: -
size: few
J: TRBJ2-1
CDR3: CASTNTGKEFF
DNA: TGTGCCAGCACTAATACAGGGAAGGAGTTCTTC

V: TRBV20-1
D: -
size: few
J: TRBJ2-7
CDR3: CSARRGTGEQYF
DNA: TGCAGTGCTAGACGGGGTACAGGCGAGCAGTACTTC

V: TRBV5-1
D: -
size: -
J: TRBJ1-2
CDR3: CASSTGQTGYTF
DNA: TGCGCCAGCAGTACCGGACAGACTGGCTACACCTTC

V: TRBV14
D: TRBD1
size: few
J: TRBJ2-1
CDR3: CASSVGGYLRYNEQFF
DNA: TGTGCCAGCAGCGTAGGGGGCTACCTACGATACAATGAGCAGTTCTTC

V: TRBV5-1
D: -
size: -
J: TRBJ1-1
CDR3: CASSVNSRTEAFF
DNA: TGCGCCAGCAGCGTTAACAGCCGCACTGAAGCTTTCTTT

V: TRBV9
D: TRBD2
size: -
J: TRBJ2-3
CDR3: CASSPTGLAGLTDTQYF
DNA: TGTGCCAGCAGCCCAACCGGACTAGCGGGGCTCACAGATACGCAGTATTTT

V: TRBV4-1
D: -
size: -
J: TRBJ1-4
CDR3: CASSQGGRATGEKLFF
DNA: TGCGCCAGCAGCCAGGGGGGCAGGGCAACGGGTGAAAAACTGTTTTTT

V: TRBV30
D: -
size: -
J: TRBJ1-2
CDR3: CAWSVGQFYGYTF
DNA: TGTGCCTGGAGTGTTGGGCAGTTCTATGGCTACACCTTC

V: TRBV7-8
D: -
size: -
J: TRBJ1-5
CDR3: CANSLAGGYSNQPQHF
DNA: TGTGCCAACAGCTTAGCCGGAGGGTATAGCAATCAGCCCCAGCATTTT

V: TRBV5-1
D: -
size: few
J: TRBJ2-7
CDR3: CASSLGAEGTATTKQYF
DNA: TGCGCCAGCAGCTTGGGCGCGGAGGGGACAGCCACTACGAAGCAGTACTTC

V: TRBV14
D: TRBD1
size: many
J: TRBJ2-3
CDR3: CASSQRTGTDTQYF
DNA: TGTGCCAGCAGCCAAAGGACAGGTACAGATACGCAGTATTTT

V: TRBV20-1
D: -
size: -
J: TRBJ2-3
CDR3: CSAPGAGHTDTQYF
DNA: TGCAGTGCCCCGGGGGCGGGGCACACAGATACGCAGTATTTT

V: TRBV7-8
D: TRBD2
size: many
J: TRBJ2-3
CDR3: CASSLLGGLSTDTQYF
DNA: TGTGCCAGCAGCTTACTGGGGGGGTTGAGCACAGATACGCAGTATTTT

V: TRBV7-9
D: TRBD2
size: -
J: TRBJ2-5
CDR3: CASSLASGRGSETQYF
DNA: TGTGCCAGCAGCTTAGCTAGCGGGAGGGGGAGTGAGACCCAGTACTTC

V: TRBV10-3
D: -
size: -
J: TRBJ2-4
CDR3: CAISERQSLAKNIQYF
DNA: TGTGCCATCAGTGAGCGTCAGAGTCTAGCCAAAAACATTCAGTACTTC

V: TRBV10-3
D: TRBD2
size: -
J: TRBJ2-1
CDR3: CAIRVLAGEGNEQFF
DNA: TGTGCCATCAGAGTTTTAGCGGGGGAGGGCAATGAGCAGTTCTTC

V: TRBV12-3/TRBV12-4
D: TRBD2
size: few
J: TRBJ2-7
CDR3: CASSLGSGRVDEQYF
DNA: TGTGCCAGCAGTTTAGGGAGCGGGAGGGTAGACGAGCAGTACTTC